This T cell receptor (beta chain) was sequenced in a study of blood T cell repertoires in COVID-19. On the study more broadly: The United States, Italy and Spain supplied acute and convalescent COVID-19 samples.

V shed 5 bases and J shed 7 bases, with 12 bases lying between them. Germline V gives CDR1 MNHEY, CDR2 SVGAGI. The CDR3 is 14 amino acids. Authors' data handling: Amplifying reference gene primers gave estimates of nucleated cell counts. Libraries were prepared by immunoSEQ multiplex PCR; TCRdb keeps only in-frame clonotypes and omits some of them. The DNA gave D and trimming, while V, J and clone size come from that table. The data show about 130,000 clones, 81% seen once. J is TRBJ1-6 and V is TRBV6-5; D may be TRBD1 (5 bases). The receptor was isolated from a man under 40 with COVID-19, enrolled during active disease. Sequencing was performed on peripheral blood. The CDR3 loop is CASSNDRPNSPLHF. For the CDR3, the DNA is TGTGCCAGCAGTAACGACAGACCGAATTCACCCCTCCACTTT.